A single sample gave rise to the 27 T cell receptor beta chains below, sequenced in a study of OX40 agonist ivuxolimab in advanced cancers. The library came from the immunoSEQ multiplex PCR assay. The table was pulled from immuneACCESS by TCRdb, which kept in-frame rearrangements only. Such tables lose some clones; where checked, under half of the loss comes from unresolved V genes, and the rest has no known cause. The sample table shows about 42,000 clones, and 80% to 90% are seen once. The ten largest clones take up about 4.7% of the sample. Sequences were derived from CD4+ or CD8+ T cells sorted from blood, sampled in a trial of the OX40 agonist ivuxolimab. These receptor sequences come from an adult with an advanced solid tumor such as melanoma, head and neck, liver or kidney cancer.

The V and J genes are TRBV5-1 and TRBJ1-1; no clear D gene. This CDR3 region has 15 residues. Per germline, CDR1 SGHRS and CDR2 YFSETQ. Trimming cost V 0 bases and J 1 base, with 10 bases left between them. Here the CDR3 reads CASSLEGTANTEAFF. The CDR3 bases are TGCGCCAGCAGCTTGGAGGGAACCGCGAACACTGAAGCTTTCTTT.

J is TRBJ2-7 and V is TRBV30; 8 nucleotides align to TRBD2. Germline CDR1 is GTSNPN and CDR2 is SVGIG (reference sequence). With 0 bases clipped from V and 0 bases from J, the junction kept 13 bases outside the gene matches. CDR3 length equals 18 residues. CDR3 residues: CAWSVRSGGPPNSYEQYF. The CDR3 region has the DNA TGTGCCTGGAGTGTAAGAAGCGGGGGCCCACCTAACTCCTACGAGCAGTACTTC. Full variable domain (rest looked up from reference TRBV30 and TRBJ2-7): SQTIHQWPATLVQPVGSPLSLECTVEGTSNPNLYWYRQAAGRGLQLLFYSVGIGQISSEVPQNLSASRPQDRQFILSSKKLLLSDSGFYLCAWSVRSGGPPNSYEQYFGPGTRLTVT.

This chain joins TRBV19 and TRBJ2-1; TRBD2 matches 7 bases. Germline CDR1 reads LNHDA; CDR2 reads SQIVND (reference sequence). V dropped 10 bases and J dropped 4; count of bases not matched to a gene: 7. This CDR3 has 13 amino acids. The CDR3 sequence: CATTAGSYNEQFF. For the CDR3, the DNA is TGTGCCACCACAGCGGGGTCATACAATGAGCAGTTCTTC.

The chain recombines TRBV7-2 with TRBJ1-4, with D tentatively TRBD1 (5 bases). CDR3 size: 14 residues. Trimming shortened V by 0 bases and J by 4 bases, and 6 bases separated the two germline ends. Germline V gene data show CDR1 as SGHTA and CDR2 as FQGNSA. CDR3 protein: CASSLAQVNEKLFF. Written as DNA, the CDR3 is TGTGCCAGCAGCTTAGCACAGGTTAATGAAAAACTGTTTTTT. Supplemented by reference TRBV7-2 and TRBJ1-4, the full variable domain reads GAGVSQSPSNKVTEKGKDVELRCDPISGHTALYWYRQSLGQGLEFLIYFQGNSAPDKSGLPSDRFSAERTGGSVSTLTIQRTQQEDSAVYLCASSLAQVNEKLFFGSGTQLSVL.

This sequence joins TRBV18 and TRBJ1-6, with a possible D match to TRBD1 (5 bases). Trimming pared 1 base from V and 6 bases from J, leaving 10 bases between. In germline, CDR1 is KGHSH, CDR2 LQKENI. This CDR3 comprises 15 residues. The CDR3, as DNA: TGTGCCAGCTCACCACAGGGGACGTTTAATTCACCCCTCCACTTT. Protein product: CASSPQGTFNSPLHF.

The chain links TRBV4-3 to TRBJ1-4; perhaps TRBD1 as D (5 bases). This CDR3 has 13 residues. CDR1 is LGHNA and CDR2 is YSLEER in the germline V gene. The germline V and J ends were trimmed by 4 bases and 5 bases, with 8 bases remaining between them. CDR3 loop: CASSRNRNEKLFF. The DNA for the CDR3 is TGCGCCAGCAGCCGGAACAGGAATGAAAAACTGTTTTTT.

The rearrangement links TRBV18 to TRBJ1-4, with D maybe TRBD1 (5 bases). There are 15 residues in the CDR3. CDR1 and CDR2 from the germline V gene are KGHSH and LQKENI. Trimming removed 6 bases at V and 7 bases at J, with 18 bases between. As DNA, the CDR3 is TGTGCCAGCTCGGACGTCCGGGGGAGCAGTGAAAAACTGTTTTTT. Translating it yields CASSDVRGSSEKLFF.

The rearrangement links TRBV5-1 to TRBJ2-7, with D tentatively TRBD1 (6 bases). V lost 4 bases, J lost 0 bases, and 14 bases lay in between. The germline V gene encodes CDR1 SGHRS and CDR2 YFSETQ. The CDR3 extends over 15 amino acids. DNA of the CDR3: TGCGCCAGCAGCCCTGGACAGTTCGACTCCTACGAGCAGTACTTC. It encodes CASSPGQFDSYEQYF.

There are a few counts of this clone. V gene TRBV30 combines with J gene TRBJ1-2; TRBD1 is a possible D gene (5 bases). Trimming took 0 bases from V and 4 from J, leaving 21 bases between them. This CDR3 is built from 17 residues. Germline assignment: CDR1 GTSNPN and CDR2 SVGIG (reference sequence). CDR3 nucleotides: TGTGCCTGGAGTGTTTGGCGGTCGGGTCAAAGGGGCTATGGCTACACCTTC. Protein: CAWSVWRSGQRGYGYTF. The full variable domain, in which reference TRBV30 and TRBJ1-2 provide the parts outside the CDR3, is SQTIHQWPATLVQPVGSPLSLECTVEGTSNPNLYWYRQAAGRGLQLLFYSVGIGQISSEVPQNLSASRPQDRQFILSSKKLLLSDSGFYLCAWSVWRSGQRGYGYTFGSGTRLTVV.

The chain uses TRBV25-1 and TRBJ2-5, with 13 positions matching TRBD2. The germline V gene has CDR1 MGHDK and CDR2 SYGVNS. The CDR3 consists of 16 residues. With V trimmed by 5 bases and J by 5 bases, 8 bases remained unmatched. CDR3 in amino acids: CASSPSGTSGTETQYF. CDR3 in DNA: TGTGCCAGCAGTCCCTCCGGGACTAGCGGGACGGAGACCCAGTACTTC.

The chain has TRBV7-3 and TRBJ2-3; the match to TRBD1 covers 7 bases. Germline V gives CDR1 SGHTA, CDR2 FQGTGA. The CDR3 is 14 residues long. Trimming removed 5 bases from V and 2 bases from J; junction bases left unmatched: 4. The CDR3 sequence: CASSPTGPTDTQYF. The DNA for the CDR3 is TGTGCCAGCAGCCCGACAGGGCCCACAGATACGCAGTATTTT.

Here the CDR3 reads CASRATGGGNQPQHF. In nucleotides, the CDR3 is TGTGCCAGCAGAGCGACAGGGGGCGGCAATCAGCCCCAGCATTTT. The chain combines TRBV2 with TRBJ1-5; the match to TRBD1 covers 10 bases. The V gene end was trimmed by 6 bases and the J gene end by 2 bases; junction bases not matched to a gene: 4. The CDR3 is 15 amino acids. CDR1 SNHLY and CDR2 FYNNEI come from the germline V gene.

This clone was detected a few times. V and J are TRBV28 and TRBJ2-1; D unclear. V gave up 4 bases and J gave up 8 bases, with 24 bases separating them. Germline V CDR1 and CDR2: MDHEN, SYDVKM. This CDR3 region has 17 residues. The CDR3 sequence: CASSYSLDHSSRDEQFF. The CDR3 DNA is TGTGCCAGCAGTTATTCCCTGGACCACTCTTCCCGGGATGAGCAGTTCTTC.

This clone was seen only a few times. This chain joins TRBV20-1 and TRBJ2-5; no firm D call. CDR1 and CDR2 from the germline V gene are DFQATT and SNEGSKA (reference sequence). The CDR3 loop spans 11 amino acids. V was cut by 6 bases and J by 5 bases, with 10 bases left in between. This CDR3 is CSALARETQYF. CDR3 DNA sequence: TGCAGTGCACTGGCCAGGGAGACCCAGTACTTC.

Only one count was recorded for this clone. The chain is built from TRBV15 and TRBJ1-4, with D tentatively TRBD1 (6 bases). V lost 5 bases and J 5 bases, leaving 15 bases between the germline ends. The CDR3 covers 15 residues. CDR1 and CDR2 from the germline V gene are LNHNV and YYDKDF (reference sequence). DNA for the CDR3: TGTGCCACCAGCCCTCAGGACAGCTACAATGAAAAACTGTTTTTT. Translation gives CATSPQDSYNEKLFF.

V is TRBV7-8 and J is TRBJ2-1; 10 bases align to TRBD2. CDR3 size: 16 residues. The V segment lost 5 bases and the J segment 2 bases; nucleotides outside the gene matches: 6. Germline CDR1 is SGHVS and CDR2 is FQNEAQ. CDR3 in amino acids: CASSPRTSGAYNEQFF. The CDR3 nucleotides read TGTGCCAGCAGCCCGCGGACTAGCGGTGCCTACAATGAGCAGTTCTTC.

This clone was recorded only once. The genes are TRBV6-1 and TRBJ2-1, with 8 bases matching TRBD2. Trimming took 4 bases from V and 10 from J; bases not matched to a gene: 9. Germline CDR1 is MNHNS and CDR2 is SASEGT. This CDR3 contains 14 residues. The CDR3 bases are TGTGCCAGCAGTGCTTCCTCGGGGGGGACAGAGCAGTTCTTC. This sequence encodes CASSASSGGTEQFF.

Here the CDR3 DNA reads TGTGCCAGCAGTGACTCCCCAATAGACAGGGGTCCCCGGTATAGCAATCAGCCCCAGCATTTT. It specifies CASSDSPIDRGPRYSNQPQHF. The gene calls are TRBV6-4 and TRBJ1-5, with TRBD1 identical over 8 bases. V shed 0 bases, J shed 0 bases, and the junction held 16 bases outside the gene matches. The CDR3 extends over 21 amino acids. Germline CDR1 reads MRHNA; CDR2 reads SNTAGT.

The J gene is TRBJ2-7, the V gene TRBV18; TRBD2 aligns across 8 bases. The CDR3 is 15 amino acids. Per the germline V gene, CDR1 is KGHSH and CDR2 is LQKENI. J gave up 0 bases and V 3 bases, and 4 bases lay outside the gene matches. Written as DNA, the CDR3 is TGTGCCAGCTCACCGGGTAGCGGGATCTCCTACGAGCAGTACTTC. It translates to CASSPGSGISYEQYF.

The chain recombines TRBV2 with TRBJ2-7; 10 nucleotides match TRBD2. Germline V gene lookup returns CDR1 SNHLY and CDR2 FYNNEI. The V gene end was trimmed by 4 bases and the J gene end by 6 bases; junction bases not matched to a gene: 6. This CDR3 has 14 residues. The CDR3 loop is CASSAILAGSEQYF. The DNA for the CDR3 is TGTGCCAGCAGTGCAATACTAGCGGGGTCCGAGCAGTACTTC.

The rearrangement joins TRBV30 to TRBJ2-5; perhaps TRBD2 as D (5 bases). The CDR3 runs to 14 residues. The V end lost 3 bases, the J end lost 2 bases, and 13 bases lay between the germline ends. Germline assignment: CDR1 GTSNPN and CDR2 SVGIG (reference sequence). CDR3 DNA: TGTGCCTGGAGCAGACCCGGGGTACAAGAGACCCAGTACTTC. Amino acid sequence: CAWSRPGVQETQYF.

J is TRBJ2-7 and V is TRBV5-1; possible D gene TRBD1, 5 bases. The CDR3 is 12 residues long. V was cut by 4 bases and J by 3 bases, with 8 bases left in between. The germline V gene has CDR1 SGHRS and CDR2 YFSETQ. The CDR3 DNA reads TGCGCCAGCAGCCAGCAGGGCTACGAGCAGTACTTC. Translation: CASSQQGYEQYF.

The chain couples TRBV4-1 to TRBJ2-1; 9 bases are a match to TRBD2. The CDR3 spans 17 residues. Germline lookup yields CDR1 MGHRA and CDR2 YSYEKL. The ends lost 0 bases at V and 9 bases at J; junction bases unmatched: 12. CDR3 DNA sequence: TGCGCCAGCAGCCAAGATCGGCGGGGCGGGAGGGCGGTTGAGCAGTTCTTC. Protein sequence: CASSQDRRGGRAVEQFF.

As for this clone: A much larger clone sits a single nucleotide away, making a read error possible. The sample holds other DNA sequences that translate to the same CDR3. The chain is built from TRBV7-3 and TRBJ1-1; weak D call: TRBD1 (6 bases). Germline V gene lookup returns CDR1 SGHTA and CDR2 FQGTGA. CDR3 length: 13 amino acids. The CDR3 DNA sequence: TGCGCCAGCAGCTTGGGACAGAACACTGAAGCTTTCTTT. Protein product: CASSLGQNTEAFF.

The chain is built from TRBV13 and TRBJ2-7, with D unresolved. Trimming shortened V by 5 bases and J by 5 bases, and 19 bases separated the two germline ends. Germline CDR1 and CDR2: PRHDT and FYEKMQ (reference sequence). The CDR3 runs to 15 residues. The CDR3 region has the DNA TGTGCCAGCAGCCCGACCGGTGGCATGGTGAACGAGCAGTACTTC. Residues: CASSPTGGMVNEQYF.

This clone is a singleton in its sample. As DNA, the CDR3 is TGTGCCAGCAGCTTAGAGGGGACTAGCGGGGGTAGGAACATTCAGTACTTC. It encodes CASSLEGTSGGRNIQYF. The rearrangement links TRBV7-2 to TRBJ2-4, with 14 bases aligning to TRBD2. Germline V gene data show CDR1 as SGHTA and CDR2 as FQGNSA. V was pared by 1 base and J by 7 bases, with 6 bases of the junction left unmatched. This CDR3 is built from 17 residues.

The chain is built from TRBV30 and TRBJ1-3; unclear D gene. The CDR3 sequence is 13 residues long. The V and J ends lost 4 bases and 2 bases respectively, with 9 bases between them. CDR1 is GTSNPN, CDR2 SVGIG, per germline (reference sequence). Written as DNA, the CDR3 is TGTGCCTGGATGCGGTACCCTGGAAACACCATATATTTT. It encodes CAWMRYPGNTIYF.